The 2 T cell receptor beta chains presented below share a single source sample, sequenced in a study of blood T cell repertoires in COVID-19. TCRdb's table, derived via immunoSEQ multiplex PCR, lists solely in-frame clones and lacks some. The repertoire consists of approximately 140,000 clones, with about nine tenths occurring once and the leading ten covering roughly 4%. Sequencing was carried out using PBMCs or T cells enriched from blood (not recorded which). The source of these receptors is a middle-aged woman who had been exposed to COVID-19.

This rearrangement joins TRBV6-2 or TRBV6-3 to TRBJ1-5; 7 nucleotides match TRBD1. The CDR3 has 15 residues. Per the germline V gene, CDR1 is MNHEY and CDR2 is SVGEGT. The V segment lost 2 bases and the J segment 7 bases; nucleotides outside the gene matches: 8. CDR3 coding DNA: TGTGCCAGCAGTTACCCAACAGGGGAAGGACAGCCCCAGCATTTT. Its translation: CASSYPTGEGQPQHF.

V usage is TRBV4-1 and J usage is TRBJ2-7; no clear D gene. The CDR3 covers 13 residues. Between the trimmed V and J ends, which lost 1 base and 7 bases, there was a span of 11 bases. Germline V lookup: CDR1 MGHRA, CDR2 YSYEKL. This chain's CDR3 is CASSQVGASEQYF. In nucleotides, the CDR3 is TGCGCCAGCAGCCAAGTTGGAGCCTCGGAGCAGTACTTC.